This passage covers 4 T cell receptor beta chains from one sample sequenced in a study of vaccination effects on CD4 cells after COVID-19. When roughly eleven days of culture had elapsed, CD4+ T cells were isolated. Produced via immunoSEQ multiplex PCR; TCRdb's table is partial and in-frame only. The sample lists under 30,000 clones; about 62% were seen once. These receptors have no identified antigens. The sample here was CD4+ T cells from PBMCs cultured without peptide, taken before COVID-19 vaccination. Source of these receptors: a human donor who received a COVID-19 vaccine.

This clone came up a few times. This chain connects TRBV3-1 (or the pseudogene TRBV3-2) to TRBJ1-6; no clear D gene. The CDR3 spans 15 residues. The germline CDR1 and CDR2 sequences are LGHDT and YNNKEL (reference sequence). V was trimmed by 4 bases and J by 0 bases, leaving 7 bases between them. The CDR3 loop is CASSRASSYNSPLHF. CDR3 DNA: TGTGCCAGCAGCCGGGCGAGCTCCTATAATTCACCCCTCCACTTT.

The chain has TRBV5-1 and TRBJ2-2, with D possibly being TRBD2 (5 bases). V was clipped by 4 bases and J by 1 base, with 8 bases between them. Germline values: CDR1 SGHRS, CDR2 YFSETQ. The CDR3 has 14 residues. The CDR3, as DNA: TGCGCCAGCAGCCTTGGAGGGAACACCGGGGAGCTGTTTTTT. It is translated as CASSLGGNTGELFF.

V and J are TRBV10-3 and TRBJ2-7; D not resolved. The length of the CDR3 is 17 residues. Trimming removed 0 bases from V and 0 bases from J, with 15 bases in between. The germline gives CDR1 ENHRY, CDR2 SYGVKD. The CDR3: CAISESGVRKISYEQYF. CDR3 nucleotides: TGTGCCATCAGTGAGTCTGGAGTCAGAAAAATCTCCTACGAGCAGTACTTC.

The chain combines TRBV20-1 with TRBJ1-6; 7 positions match TRBD1. The CDR3 runs 15 residues. The V gene end was trimmed by 3 bases and the J gene end by 8 bases; junction bases not matched to a gene: 10. Germline lookup yields CDR1 DFQATT and CDR2 SNEGSKA (reference sequence). The CDR3: CSASGGGGGDSPLHF. The CDR3 DNA sequence: TGCAGTGCTAGTGGAGGAGGAGGGGGCGATTCACCCCTCCACTTT.